This is a list of T cell receptor beta chains from one sample in a study of blood T cell repertoires in COVID-19. TCRdb keeps only in-frame clones here, not all; method: immunoSEQ multiplex PCR. In the table there are approximately 200,000 clones, about 86% of which are singletons. The sample comprised peripheral blood. The source of these receptors is a woman aged 30 to 39 who had recovered from COVID-19. The CDR3 runs from the conserved cysteine through the conserved F or W. D genes are given only for firm matches. Only part of the rows carry a size: once, few, many, or a class if the clone is expanded.

V gene	clone size	J gene	D gene	CDR3 protein	CDR3 DNA
TRBV4-1	few	TRBJ2-3	TRBD2	CASSQDSGRNIRVDTQYF	TGCGCCAGCAGCCAAGACAGCGGGAGGAATATAAGGGTGGATACGCAGTATTTT
TRBV19	.	TRBJ1-1	.	CASSIDHGRAQASEAFF	TGTGCCAGTAGTATAGATCACGGCAGGGCTCAGGCCTCTGAAGCTTTCTTT
TRBV19	.	TRBJ2-1	.	CASSIGNSKHNEQFF	TGTGCCAGTAGTATAGGTAACTCCAAGCACAATGAGCAGTTCTTC
TRBV6-5	.	TRBJ2-1	.	CATFGSGRGEQFF	TGTGCCACCTTTGGCAGCGGCCGTGGAGAGCAGTTCTTC
TRBV30	.	TRBJ2-2	TRBD2	CAWTWGLAGVLGTNTGELFF	TGTGCCTGGACCTGGGGGCTAGCGGGAGTTTTAGGAACGAACACCGGGGAGCTGTTTTTT
TRBV5-1	.	TRBJ2-6	.	CASSTSRAGANVLTF	TGCGCCAGCAGCACCTCCAGGGCTGGGGCCAACGTCCTGACTTTC
TRBV6-2/TRBV6-3	.	TRBJ1-1	.	CASSYVVNTEAFF	TGTGCCAGCAGTTACGTAGTGAACACTGAAGCTTTCTTT
TRBV7-2	.	TRBJ2-2	.	CASSWGSGANTGELFF	TGTGCCAGCAGTTGGGGGTCAGGGGCGAACACCGGGGAGCTGTTTTTT
TRBV24-1	.	TRBJ1-6	.	CATSQGNPLYSPLHF	TGTGCCACATCACAGGGAAACCCTCTGTATTCACCCCTCCACTTT
TRBV29-1	.	TRBJ1-6	.	CSVAISLDILHF	TGCAGCGTTGCAATAAGTCTAGATATCCTCCACTTT
TRBV14	.	TRBJ2-7	TRBD1	CASSQEDRGTYEQYF	TGTGCCAGCAGCCAGGAAGACAGGGGAACTTACGAGCAGTACTTC
TRBV10-3	.	TRBJ2-3	TRBD2	CAISGNLAGGQDTQYF	TGTGCCATCAGTGGCAACCTAGCGGGAGGGCAAGATACGCAGTATTTT
TRBV5-1	.	TRBJ2-3	TRBD2	CASSSRGTSGSRVTDTQYF	TGCGCCAGCAGCTCGAGGGGGACTAGCGGGAGTAGGGTCACAGATACGCAGTATTTT
TRBV27	once	TRBJ2-3	TRBD2	CASSFSAGGTTDTQYF	TGTGCCAGCAGTTTCTCAGCGGGGGGGACCACAGATACGCAGTATTTT
TRBV5-4	.	TRBJ2-1	TRBD2	CASTAGGTHNEQFF	TGTGCCAGCACAGCGGGAGGAACCCACAATGAGCAGTTCTTC
TRBV19	few	TRBJ1-2	.	CASSGPYGYTF	TGTGCCAGTAGTGGGCCCTATGGCTACACCTTC
TRBV11-2	.	TRBJ1-2	TRBD1	CASSSRGGTGTAGYTF	TGTGCCAGCAGCTCCCGAGGTGGGACAGGGACGGCTGGCTACACCTTC
TRBV24-1	.	TRBJ1-4	TRBD1	CATSAPGQGDEKLFF	TGTGCCACCAGTGCTCCGGGACAGGGGGATGAAAAACTGTTTTTT
TRBV10-1	.	TRBJ2-3	TRBD2	CASGGLAGRTDTQYF	TGCGCCAGCGGGGGACTAGCGGGGCGCACAGATACGCAGTATTTT
TRBV6-2/TRBV6-3	.	TRBJ2-2	.	CASSYLGELFF	TGTGCCAGCAGTTACCTTGGGGAGCTGTTTTTT
TRBV12-3/TRBV12-4	.	TRBJ2-1	TRBD2	CASRDLADNEQFF	TGTGCCAGCAGGGATCTAGCGGACAATGAGCAGTTCTTC
TRBV19	.	TRBJ2-1	TRBD1	CASSNRGRSYNEQFF	TGTGCCAGTAGTAACAGGGGACGCTCCTACAATGAGCAGTTCTTC
TRBV6-6	.	TRBJ2-7	TRBD2	CASSLLAGGVYEQYF	TGTGCCAGCAGTCTACTAGCGGGAGGCGTCTACGAGCAGTACTTC
TRBV27	.	TRBJ1-1	TRBD1	CASSSFRGYTEAFF	TGTGCCAGCAGTTCCTTCAGGGGGTACACTGAAGCTTTCTTT
TRBV5-8	.	TRBJ2-5	.	CASSLRTLQETQYF	TGTGCCAGCAGCTTACGGACACTCCAAGAGACCCAGTACTTC
TRBV28	.	TRBJ2-2	.	CASSPLPTGIVQTGELFF	TGTGCCAGCAGCCCCTTACCCACAGGGATAGTACAGACCGGGGAGCTGTTTTTT
TRBV5-1	.	TRBJ2-2	TRBD1	CASSAGTGDTGELFF	TGCGCCAGCAGCGCCGGGACAGGGGACACCGGGGAGCTGTTTTTT
TRBV6-5	.	TRBJ2-3	TRBD2	CAVAGTSGTDTQYF	TGTGCGGTTGCCGGGACTAGCGGCACAGATACGCAGTATTTT
TRBV7-2	once	TRBJ2-7	TRBD2	CASSLQLGTSGEQYF	TGTGCCAGCAGCTTGCAACTAGGGACTAGCGGCGAGCAGTACTTC
TRBV6-2/TRBV6-3	.	TRBJ2-1	.	CASSYAAGVHNEQFF	TGTGCCAGCAGTTACGCGGCAGGGGTCCACAATGAGCAGTTCTTC
TRBV7-9	.	TRBJ1-2	.	CASSADPMNYGYTF	TGTGCCAGCAGCGCTGATCCTATGAACTATGGCTACACCTTC
TRBV19	few	TRBJ2-7	.	CASSMLPPHSFTYEQYF	TGTGCCAGTAGTATGTTACCCCCCCACAGTTTTACCTACGAGCAGTACTTC
TRBV7-2	.	TRBJ2-7	TRBD1	CASRTSQGSEQYF	TGTGCCAGCAGGACCTCACAGGGGAGCGAGCAGTACTTC
TRBV19	few	TRBJ1-4	TRBD1	CASSIRQGLNEKLFF	TGTGCCAGTAGTATTCGACAGGGGCTAAATGAAAAACTGTTTTTT
TRBV11-2	.	TRBJ2-1	.	CASSLEGVEQFF	TGTGCCAGCAGCTTAGAGGGCGTTGAGCAGTTCTTC
TRBV9	.	TRBJ2-5	.	CASSSGVPETQYF	TGTGCCAGCAGCTCAGGGGTGCCAGAGACCCAGTACTTC
TRBV9	once	TRBJ2-3	.	CASSYRPGDSTDTQYF	TGTGCCAGCAGCTACCGTCCGGGGGATAGCACAGATACGCAGTATTTT
TRBV12-3/TRBV12-4	.	TRBJ2-1	.	CASTGSPYNEQFF	TGTGCCAGCACGGGGAGTCCATACAATGAGCAGTTCTTC
TRBV7-8	.	TRBJ1-1	.	CASSLVSGNTEAFF	TGTGCCAGCAGCTTAGTCTCGGGGAACACTGAAGCTTTCTTT
TRBV27	.	TRBJ2-7	.	CASSLTPDRTAYEQYF	TGTGCCAGCAGTTTGACCCCGGACAGAACCGCCTACGAGCAGTACTTC
TRBV6-6	.	TRBJ2-5	TRBD1	CASSYTDRGETQYF	TGTGCCAGCAGTTATACGGACAGGGGAGAGACCCAGTACTTC
TRBV11-2	few	TRBJ1-5	TRBD1	CASSFGTGNQPQHF	TGTGCCAGCAGCTTCGGGACAGGCAATCAGCCCCAGCATTTT
TRBV5-6	.	TRBJ2-2	.	CASGHQANTGELFF	TGTGCCAGCGGCCACCAGGCAAACACCGGGGAGCTGTTTTTT
TRBV5-1	.	TRBJ1-1	TRBD1	CASSSTTGRPSLGTEAFF	TGCGCCAGCAGCTCTACGACAGGGAGGCCTTCTCTCGGGACTGAAGCTTTCTTT
TRBV27	.	TRBJ2-7	.	CASSWRDSYEQYF	TGTGCCAGCAGTTGGAGGGACTCCTACGAGCAGTACTTC
TRBV3-1/TRBV3-2	.	TRBJ2-1	.	CASSQETWDNEQFF	TGTGCCAGCAGCCAAGAGACATGGGACAATGAGCAGTTCTTC
TRBV7-9	.	TRBJ2-7	.	CASSPRTYEQYF	TGTGCCAGCAGCCCTAGGACCTACGAGCAGTACTTC
TRBV30	.	TRBJ2-7	.	CATQGRPTYEQYF	TGTGCCACCCAGGGGCGGCCAACCTACGAGCAGTACTTC
TRBV28	.	TRBJ2-7	.	CASSFPPGTPYEQYF	TGTGCCAGCAGTTTTCCGCCCGGGACACCTTACGAGCAGTACTTC
TRBV6-5	.	TRBJ2-7	.	CASSSSQGNEQYF	TGTGCCAGCAGCTCCTCACAGGGTAACGAGCAGTACTTC
TRBV29-1	.	TRBJ2-7	.	CSVDHGGDEQYF	TGCAGCGTGGACCACGGAGGGGACGAGCAGTACTTC
TRBV19	.	TRBJ1-2	TRBD1	CASSGQGLDGYTF	TGTGCCAGTAGTGGACAGGGGTTGGATGGCTACACCTTC
TRBV19	.	TRBJ1-2	.	CASTSPTDAWVDYGYTF	TGTGCCAGTACTTCTCCGACAGACGCTTGGGTTGACTATGGCTACACCTTC
TRBV7-9	.	TRBJ2-5	.	CASSRGYTETQYF	TGTGCCAGCAGCCGAGGGTACACAGAGACCCAGTACTTC